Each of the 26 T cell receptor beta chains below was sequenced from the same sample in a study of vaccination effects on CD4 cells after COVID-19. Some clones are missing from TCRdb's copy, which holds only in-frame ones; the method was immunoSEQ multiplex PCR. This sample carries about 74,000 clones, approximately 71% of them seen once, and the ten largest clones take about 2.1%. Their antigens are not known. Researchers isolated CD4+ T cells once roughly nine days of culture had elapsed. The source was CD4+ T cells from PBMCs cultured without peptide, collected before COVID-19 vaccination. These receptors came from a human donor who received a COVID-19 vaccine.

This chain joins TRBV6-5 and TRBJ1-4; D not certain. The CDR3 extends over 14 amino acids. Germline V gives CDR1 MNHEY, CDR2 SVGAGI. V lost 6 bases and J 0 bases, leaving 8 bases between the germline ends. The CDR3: CASSQRPTNEKLFF. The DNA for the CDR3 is TGTGCCAGCAGCCAGCGACCAACTAATGAAAAACTGTTTTTT.

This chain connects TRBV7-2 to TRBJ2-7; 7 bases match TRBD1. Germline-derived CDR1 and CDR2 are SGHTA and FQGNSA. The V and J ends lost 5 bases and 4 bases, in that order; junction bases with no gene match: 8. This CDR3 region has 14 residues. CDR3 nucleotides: TGTGCCAGCAGCCTTTTGACAGGGCCATACGAGCAGTACGTC. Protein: CASSLLTGPYEQYV.

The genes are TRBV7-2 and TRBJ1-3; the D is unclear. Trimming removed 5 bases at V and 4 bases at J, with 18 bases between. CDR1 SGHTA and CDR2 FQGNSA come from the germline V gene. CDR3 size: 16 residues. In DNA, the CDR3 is TGTGCCAGCAGCCTGCATACAGCGGTCTCGGGAAACACCATATATTTT. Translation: CASSLHTAVSGNTIYF. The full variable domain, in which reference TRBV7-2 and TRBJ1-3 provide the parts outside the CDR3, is GAGVSQSPSNKVTEKGKDVELRCDPISGHTALYWYRQSLGQGLEFLIYFQGNSAPDKSGLPSDRFSAERTGGSVSTLTIQRTQQEDSAVYLCASSLHTAVSGNTIYFGEGSWLTVV.

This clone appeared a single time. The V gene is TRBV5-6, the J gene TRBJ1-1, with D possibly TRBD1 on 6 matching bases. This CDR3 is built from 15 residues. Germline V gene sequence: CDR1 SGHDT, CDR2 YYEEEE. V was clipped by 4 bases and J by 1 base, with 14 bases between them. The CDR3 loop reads CASSLERTANTEAFF. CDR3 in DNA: TGTGCCAGCAGCCTGGAAAGGACAGCGAACACTGAAGCTTTCTTT.

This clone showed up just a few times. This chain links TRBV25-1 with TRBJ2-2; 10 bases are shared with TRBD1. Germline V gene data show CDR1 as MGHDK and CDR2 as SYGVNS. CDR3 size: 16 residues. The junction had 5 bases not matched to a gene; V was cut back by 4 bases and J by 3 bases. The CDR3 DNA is TGTGCCAGCAGTGTTCGACAGGGGGCGGACACCGGGGAGCTGTTTTTT. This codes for CASSVRQGADTGELFF.

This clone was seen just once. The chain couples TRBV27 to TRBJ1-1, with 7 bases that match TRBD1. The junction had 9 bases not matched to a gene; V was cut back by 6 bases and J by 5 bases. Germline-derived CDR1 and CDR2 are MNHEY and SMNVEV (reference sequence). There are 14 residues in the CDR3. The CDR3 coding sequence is TGTGCCAGCAGGATGACAGGGCCGTGGACTGAAGCTTTCTTT. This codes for CASRMTGPWTEAFF.

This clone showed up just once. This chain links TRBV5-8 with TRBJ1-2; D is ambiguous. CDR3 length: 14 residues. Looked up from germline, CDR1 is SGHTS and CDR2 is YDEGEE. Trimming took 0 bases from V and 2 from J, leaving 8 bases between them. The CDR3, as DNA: TGTGCCAGCAGCTTGGGAAATATCAACTATGGCTACACCTTC. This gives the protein CASSLGNINYGYTF.

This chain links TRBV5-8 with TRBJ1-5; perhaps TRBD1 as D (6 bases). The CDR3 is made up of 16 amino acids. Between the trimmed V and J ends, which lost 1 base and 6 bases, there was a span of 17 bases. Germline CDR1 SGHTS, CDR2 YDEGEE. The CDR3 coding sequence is TGTGCCAGCAGCTTGAGCACAGGGCGGATAGGTCAGCCCCAGCATTTT. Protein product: CASSLSTGRIGQPQHF.

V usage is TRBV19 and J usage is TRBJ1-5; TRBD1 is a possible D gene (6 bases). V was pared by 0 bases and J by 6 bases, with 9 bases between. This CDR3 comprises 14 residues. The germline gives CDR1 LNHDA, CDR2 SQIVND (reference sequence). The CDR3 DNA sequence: TGTGCCAGTAGTATAGACAGGGGAGGTCAGCCCCAGCATTTT. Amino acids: CASSIDRGGQPQHF.

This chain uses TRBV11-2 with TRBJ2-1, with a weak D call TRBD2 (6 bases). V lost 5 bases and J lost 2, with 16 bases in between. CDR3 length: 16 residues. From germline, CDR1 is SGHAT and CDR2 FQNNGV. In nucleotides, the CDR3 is TGTGCCAGCAGCCCCGGGGGTAGCGGAACCTACAATGAGCAGTTCTTC. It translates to CASSPGGSGTYNEQFF.

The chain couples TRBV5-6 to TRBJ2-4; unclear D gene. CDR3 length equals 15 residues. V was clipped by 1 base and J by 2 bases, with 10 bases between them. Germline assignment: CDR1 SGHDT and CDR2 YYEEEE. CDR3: CASSLIPGPKNIQYF. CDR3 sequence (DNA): TGTGCCAGCAGCTTGATTCCAGGACCCAAAAACATTCAGTACTTC.

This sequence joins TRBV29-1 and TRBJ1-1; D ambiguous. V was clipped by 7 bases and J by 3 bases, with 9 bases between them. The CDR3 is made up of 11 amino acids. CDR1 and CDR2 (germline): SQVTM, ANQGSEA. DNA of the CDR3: TGCAGCGCGGTAGTCTACACTGAAGCTTTCTTT. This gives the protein CSAVVYTEAFF.

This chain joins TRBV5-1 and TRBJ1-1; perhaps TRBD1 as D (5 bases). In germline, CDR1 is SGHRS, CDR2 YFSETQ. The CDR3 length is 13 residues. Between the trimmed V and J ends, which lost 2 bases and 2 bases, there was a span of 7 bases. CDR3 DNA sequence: TGCGCCAGCAGCTTTGGGGGAAACACTGAAGCTTTCTTT. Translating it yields CASSFGGNTEAFF.

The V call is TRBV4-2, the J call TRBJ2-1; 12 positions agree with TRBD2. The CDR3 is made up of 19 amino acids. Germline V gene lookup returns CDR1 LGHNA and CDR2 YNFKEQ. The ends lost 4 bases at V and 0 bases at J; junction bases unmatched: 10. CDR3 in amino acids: CASSLTSGGPSSSYNEQFF. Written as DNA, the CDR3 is TGTGCCAGCAGCCTTACTAGCGGGGGGCCATCAAGCTCCTACAATGAGCAGTTCTTC.

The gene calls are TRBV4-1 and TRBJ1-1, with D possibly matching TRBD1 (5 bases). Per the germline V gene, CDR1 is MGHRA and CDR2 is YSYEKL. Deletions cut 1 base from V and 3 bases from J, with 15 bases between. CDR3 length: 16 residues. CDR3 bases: TGCGCCAGCAGCCAAGTCCGTGGGCAGGGAGACACTGAAGCTTTCTTT. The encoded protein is CASSQVRGQGDTEAFF.

The CDR3 DNA reads as TGTGCCAGCTCCAGGGACAGGAGTTACTATGGCTACACCTTC. As protein: CASSRDRSYYGYTF. This chain joins TRBV18 and TRBJ1-2; the match to TRBD1 covers 8 bases. The V segment lost 6 bases and the J segment 3 bases; nucleotides outside the gene matches: 6. Looked up from germline, CDR1 is KGHSH and CDR2 is LQKENI. This CDR3 region has 14 residues.

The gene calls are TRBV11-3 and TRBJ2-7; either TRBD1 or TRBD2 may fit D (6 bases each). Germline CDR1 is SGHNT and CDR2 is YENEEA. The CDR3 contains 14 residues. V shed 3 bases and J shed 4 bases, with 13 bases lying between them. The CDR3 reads CASSFRWGAYEQYV. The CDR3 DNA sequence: TGTGCCAGCAGCTTCAGGTGGGGGGCTTACGAGCAGTACGTC.

The CDR3: CASSIGGGRTGELFF. The CDR3, as DNA: TGTGCCAGTAGTATCGGAGGGGGACGAACCGGGGAGCTGTTTTTT. The V gene is TRBV19, the J gene TRBJ2-2, with D tentatively TRBD1 or TRBD2 (6 bases each). The CDR3 is 15 amino acids. Looked up from germline, CDR1 is LNHDA and CDR2 is SQIVND (reference sequence). Trimming left V 3 bases short and J 5 bases short, with 13 bases between.

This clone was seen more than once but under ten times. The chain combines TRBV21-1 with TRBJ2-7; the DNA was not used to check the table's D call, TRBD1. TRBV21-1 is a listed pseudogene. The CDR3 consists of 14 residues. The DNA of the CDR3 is TGTGCCAGCAGCAAAGTCGGCAGGGGCTACGAGCAGTACGTC. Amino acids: CASSKVGRGYEQYV.

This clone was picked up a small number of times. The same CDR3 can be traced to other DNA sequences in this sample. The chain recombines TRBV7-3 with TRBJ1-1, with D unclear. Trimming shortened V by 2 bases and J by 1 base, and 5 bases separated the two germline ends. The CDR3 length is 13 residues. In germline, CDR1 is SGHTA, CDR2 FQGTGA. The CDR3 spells CASSLSGNTEAFF. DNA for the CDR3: TGTGCCAGCAGCTTATCAGGGAACACTGAAGCTTTCTTT.

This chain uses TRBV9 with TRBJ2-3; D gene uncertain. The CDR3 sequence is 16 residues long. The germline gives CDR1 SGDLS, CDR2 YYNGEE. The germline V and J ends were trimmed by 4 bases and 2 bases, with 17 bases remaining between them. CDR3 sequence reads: CASSPRYFKTTDTQYF. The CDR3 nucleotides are TGTGCCAGCAGCCCAAGGTACTTTAAGACCACAGATACGCAGTATTTT.

This chain's CDR3 is CATSDAYRQGEAFF. DNA for the CDR3: TGTGCCACCAGTGACGCATATCGACAGGGTGAAGCTTTCTTT. The chain is built from TRBV24-1 and TRBJ1-1; the match to TRBD1 covers 7 bases. Germline CDR1 KGHDR, CDR2 SFDVKD. This CDR3 is 14 amino acids long. The V gene end was trimmed by 4 bases and the J gene end by 7 bases; junction bases not matched to a gene: 8.

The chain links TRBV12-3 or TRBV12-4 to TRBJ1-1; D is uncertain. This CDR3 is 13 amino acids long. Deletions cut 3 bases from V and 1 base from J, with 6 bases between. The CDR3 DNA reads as TGTGCCAGCAGTTTTATGAAGAACACTGAAGCTTTCTTT. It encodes CASSFMKNTEAFF.

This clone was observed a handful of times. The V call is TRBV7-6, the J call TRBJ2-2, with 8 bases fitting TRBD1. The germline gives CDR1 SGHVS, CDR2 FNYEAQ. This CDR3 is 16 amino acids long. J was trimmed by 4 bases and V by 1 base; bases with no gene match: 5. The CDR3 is CASSLGQGYTTGELFF. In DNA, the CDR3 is TGTGCCAGCAGCTTAGGACAGGGGTACACCACCGGGGAGCTGTTTTTT. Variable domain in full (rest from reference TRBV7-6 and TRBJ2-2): GAGVSQSPRYKVTKRGQDVALRCDPISGHVSLYWYRQALGQGPEFLTYFNYEAQQDKSGLPNDRFSAERPEGSISTLTIQRTEQRDSAMYRCASSLGQGYTTGELFFGEGSRLTVL.

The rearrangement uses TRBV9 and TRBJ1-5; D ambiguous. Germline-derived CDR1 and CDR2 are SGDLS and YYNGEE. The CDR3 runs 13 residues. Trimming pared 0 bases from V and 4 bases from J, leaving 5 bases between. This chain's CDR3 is CASSVGPNQPQHF. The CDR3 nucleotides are TGTGCCAGCAGCGTAGGCCCGAATCAGCCCCAGCATTTT. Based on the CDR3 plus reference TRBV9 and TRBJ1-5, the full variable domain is DSGVTQTPKHLITATGQRVTLRCSPRSGDLSVYWYQQSLDQGLQFLIQYYNGEERAKGNILERFSAQQFPDLHSELNLSSLELGDSALYFCASSVGPNQPQHFGDGTRLSIL.

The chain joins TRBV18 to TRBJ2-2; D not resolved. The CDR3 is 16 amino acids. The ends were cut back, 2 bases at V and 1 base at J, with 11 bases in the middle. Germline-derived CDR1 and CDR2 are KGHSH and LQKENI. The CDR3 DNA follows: TGTGCCAGCTCACCATTAACTACCTTGAACACCGGGGAGCTGTTTTTT. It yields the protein CASSPLTTLNTGELFF.